Listed below are T cell receptor beta chains from one sample, sequenced in a study of response to subunit inactivated influenza vaccine. In TCRdb, the RT-PCR reads were re-called with MiXCR into one record per CDR3 protein. The sample holds roughly 790,000 distinct CDR3 sequences; 21% are singletons and the top ten take approximately 10%. The sample here was PBMCs from blood, taken more than 4 days after vaccination. These TCRs come from a man aged 50 or older who received an inactivated influenza vaccine. The CDR3 runs from the conserved cysteine through the conserved F or W. Fields, in order: V gene, clone size, D gene, J gene, CDR3 protein, CDR3 DNA. A D gene is named only where the DNA matches it firmly. Rows may omit the clone size; those that give it use once, few, many or a size class.

v_gene: TRBV30; abundance: few; d_gene: NA; j_gene: TRBJ2-5; CDR3aa: CAWSVTGGRETQYF; CDR3nt: TGTGCCTGGAGTGTCACGGGGGGCCGGGAGACCCAGTACTTC
v_gene: TRBV18; abundance: NA; d_gene: NA; j_gene: TRBJ2-7; CDR3aa: CASSPPAGLSYEQYF; CDR3nt: TGTGCCAGCTCACCACCGGCAGGGCTCTCCTACGAGCAGTACTTC
v_gene: TRBV11-2; abundance: few; d_gene: TRBD1; j_gene: TRBJ1-1; CDR3aa: CASSSDRVITEAFF; CDR3nt: TGTGCCAGCAGTTCGGACAGGGTCATCACTGAAGCTTTCTTT
v_gene: TRBV27; abundance: few; d_gene: NA; j_gene: TRBJ1-2; CDR3aa: CASSPMDSRRGGYTF; CDR3nt: TGTGCCAGCAGTCCGATGGACAGCCGCCGTGGAGGCTACACCTTC
v_gene: TRBV15; abundance: NA; d_gene: NA; j_gene: TRBJ2-7; CDR3aa: CATSSTGYEQYF; CDR3nt: TGTGCCACCAGTTCGACAGGCTACGAGCAGTACTTC
v_gene: TRBV4-2; abundance: few; d_gene: NA; j_gene: TRBJ2-5; CDR3aa: CASSQDPWEQETQYF; CDR3nt: TGTGCCAGCAGCCAAGATCCCTGGGAGCAAGAGACCCAGTACTTC
v_gene: TRBV12-3/TRBV12-4; abundance: NA; d_gene: NA; j_gene: TRBJ2-1; CDR3aa: CASSFVQRTGNEQFF; CDR3nt: TGTGCCAGCAGTTTCGTCCAACGGACGGGCAATGAGCAGTTCTTC
v_gene: TRBV24-1; abundance: once; d_gene: NA; j_gene: TRBJ2-2; CDR3aa: CATSDLRRGETNTGELFF; CDR3nt: TGTGCCACCAGTGATTTGCGACGTGGGGAGACGAACACCGGGGAGCTGTTTTTT
v_gene: TRBV3-1; abundance: NA; d_gene: NA; j_gene: TRBJ2-1; CDR3aa: CASSPRGLQQNEQFF; CDR3nt: TGTGCCAGCAGCCCCAGGGGTCTACAGCAGAATGAGCAGTTCTTC
v_gene: TRBV29-1; abundance: many; d_gene: NA; j_gene: TRBJ2-5; CDR3aa: CSVVWGETQYF; CDR3nt: TGCAGCGTTGTTTGGGGGGAGACCCAGTACTTC
v_gene: TRBV6-1; abundance: NA; d_gene: NA; j_gene: TRBJ2-2; CDR3aa: CASSQSANTGELFF; CDR3nt: TGTGCCAGCAGTCAATCGGCGAACACCGGGGAGCTGTTTTTT
v_gene: TRBV7-9; abundance: NA; d_gene: NA; j_gene: TRBJ2-1; CDR3aa: CASSLFQRGNEQFF; CDR3nt: TGTGCCAGCAGCTTATTTCAGAGGGGCAATGAGCAGTTCTTC
v_gene: TRBV7-2; abundance: NA; d_gene: TRBD2; j_gene: TRBJ2-2; CDR3aa: CASHSGGLLRTGELFF; CDR3nt: TGTGCCAGCCATAGCGGGGGCCTTCTACGGACCGGGGAGCTGTTTTTT
v_gene: TRBV12-3/TRBV12-4; abundance: few; d_gene: TRBD1; j_gene: TRBJ1-5; CDR3aa: CASSPTGVSSNQPQHF; CDR3nt: TGTGCCAGCAGTCCGACAGGGGTTAGTAGCAATCAGCCCCAGCATTTT
v_gene: TRBV7-2; abundance: NA; d_gene: NA; j_gene: TRBJ2-7; CDR3aa: CASSLVSGDEQYF; CDR3nt: TGTGCCAGCAGCTTAGTTTCCGGGGACGAGCAGTACTTC
v_gene: TRBV28; abundance: NA; d_gene: TRBD2; j_gene: TRBJ2-1; CDR3aa: CASSPIGIAGGDNEQFF; CDR3nt: TGTGCCAGCAGTCCTATAGGGATAGCGGGAGGTGACAATGAGCAGTTCTTC
v_gene: TRBV6-6; abundance: many; d_gene: NA; j_gene: TRBJ1-2; CDR3aa: CASSPNAGYGYTF; CDR3nt: TGTGCCAGCAGCCCCAACGCGGGCTATGGCTACACCTTC
v_gene: TRBV20-1; abundance: NA; d_gene: NA; j_gene: TRBJ2-5; CDR3aa: CCARGGGGRAGETQYF; CDR3nt: TGCTGTGCTAGAGGAGGAGGGGGGAGGGCCGGAGAGACCCAGTACTTC
v_gene: TRBV25-1; abundance: NA; d_gene: NA; j_gene: TRBJ1-3; CDR3aa: CASSAMGGTGNTIYF; CDR3nt: TGTGCCAGCAGCGCCATGGGGGGCACTGGAAACACCATATATTTT
v_gene: TRBV10-1; abundance: NA; d_gene: NA; j_gene: TRBJ2-3; CDR3aa: CASSDLSDSTDTQYF; CDR3nt: TGCGCCAGCAGTGACCTCAGCGATAGCACAGATACGCAGTATTTT